Shown below are 21 T cell receptor beta chains from a single sample sequenced in a study of T cell responses to AZD1222 COVID-19 vaccine. Here immunoSEQ multiplex PCR was the method, and the copy in TCRdb shows in-frame clones only, minus some. The sample records 150,000 or so clones, over 80% being singletons. The sample consisted of peripheral blood, taken 28 days after the second AZD1222 dose. The receptors come from an adult who received the AZD1222 COVID-19 vaccine.

The chain employs TRBV5-4 and TRBJ2-2, with no clear D. V was shortened by 4 bases and J by 1 base, with 14 bases between the two germline ends. Germline values: CDR1 SGHNT, CDR2 YYREEE (reference sequence). This CDR3 region has 16 residues. The CDR3 here is CASSPKQVLNTGELFF. CDR3 DNA: TGTGCCAGCAGCCCAAAGCAGGTTTTGAACACCGGGGAGCTGTTTTTT.

This chain connects TRBV9 to TRBJ2-3; TRBD1 might be the D (5 bases). The CDR3 is 14 residues long. V lost 0 bases to trimming and J lost 6 bases, with 11 bases between them. In germline, CDR1 is SGDLS, CDR2 YYNGEE. This chain's CDR3 is CASSVGGALDTQYF. CDR3 bases: TGTGCCAGCAGCGTAGGTGGGGCCCTGGATACGCAGTATTTT.

This rearrangement joins TRBV30 to TRBJ2-3, with a possible D match to TRBD2 (6 bases). The CDR3 is 15 residues long. V gave up 3 bases and J gave up 0 bases, with 13 bases separating them. Germline V gene data show CDR1 as GTSNPN and CDR2 as SVGIG (reference sequence). The chain's CDR3 is CAWSRSGGSTDTQYF. In nucleotides, the CDR3 is TGTGCCTGGAGCCGATCCGGGGGTAGCACAGATACGCAGTATTTT.

The chain combines TRBV4-2 with TRBJ1-1; maybe TRBD1 (5 bases). Germline CDR1 is LGHNA and CDR2 is YNFKEQ. V was cut by 0 bases and J by 1 base, with 12 bases left in between. This CDR3 contains 16 residues. CDR3 amino acids: CASSQDHAGPNTEAFF. CDR3 DNA sequence: TGTGCCAGCAGCCAAGATCATGCGGGGCCGAACACTGAAGCTTTCTTT.

This chain connects TRBV7-3 to TRBJ1-1; a weak D match, TRBD1 (5 bases). Trimming left V 3 bases short and J 1 base short, with 6 bases between. Germline loops: CDR1 SGHTA, CDR2 FQGTGA. CDR3 size: 13 residues. This chain's CDR3 is CASSLGENTEAFF. The CDR3 DNA sequence: TGTGCCAGCAGCTTGGGGGAGAACACTGAAGCTTTCTTT.

This rearrangement joins TRBV6-4 to TRBJ1-1; tentative D call: TRBD1 (5 bases). This CDR3 is built from 11 residues. The germline gives CDR1 MRHNA, CDR2 SNTAGT. The V and J ends lost 0 bases and 11 bases respectively, with 7 bases between them. The CDR3, as DNA: TGTGCCAGCAGTGACTCGACAGCCGCTTTCTTT. It translates to CASSDSTAAFF.

The gene calls are TRBV11-2 and TRBJ2-5, with 11 bases aligning to TRBD2. The CDR3 is made up of 15 amino acids. J lost 5 bases, V lost 4 bases, and 6 bases had no gene match. Germline CDR1 and CDR2: SGHAT and FQNNGV. CDR3 in DNA: TGTGCCAGCAGCTGGGCTAGCGGGGGGTACGAGACCCAGTACTTC. This translates into CASSWASGGYETQYF.

The V gene is TRBV19, the J gene TRBJ1-5, with 9 bases that match TRBD1. This CDR3 region has 17 residues. Trimming removed 3 bases from V and 5 bases from J; junction bases left unmatched: 11. Germline V gene lookup returns CDR1 LNHDA and CDR2 SQIVND (reference sequence). The CDR3 loop is CASSIMGTGGLDQPQHF. As DNA, the CDR3 is TGTGCCAGTAGTATTATGGGAACAGGGGGCCTGGATCAGCCCCAGCATTTT.

The V call is TRBV5-6, the J call TRBJ1-2, with 10 bases identical to TRBD1. Germline V gene data show CDR1 as SGHDT and CDR2 as YYEEEE. The length of the CDR3 is 15 residues. The V gene end was trimmed by 2 bases and the J gene end by 8 bases; junction bases not matched to a gene: 9. The CDR3 spells CASSFPGTGVEGYTF. CDR3 nucleotide sequence: TGTGCCAGCAGCTTCCCCGGGACAGGGGTAGAGGGCTACACCTTC.

The J gene is TRBJ1-5, the V gene TRBV30, with D possibly TRBD1 on 6 matching bases. Germline V CDR1 and CDR2: GTSNPN, SVGIG (reference sequence). The CDR3 runs 16 residues. The V end was cut by 4 bases, the J end by 0 bases, with 16 bases between. The CDR3 protein is CAWTPRGALSNQPQHF. The DNA for the CDR3 is TGTGCCTGGACCCCTCGGGGGGCCCTTAGCAATCAGCCCCAGCATTTT. Together with reference TRBV30 and TRBJ1-5, the CDR3 gives the full variable domain: SQTIHQWPATLVQPVGSPLSLECTVEGTSNPNLYWYRQAAGRGLQLLFYSVGIGQISSEVPQNLSASRPQDRQFILSSKKLLLSDSGFYLCAWTPRGALSNQPQHFGDGTRLSIL.

V gene TRBV9 combines with J gene TRBJ2-7, with 9 bases that match TRBD2. This CDR3 spans 17 amino acids. The V gene's germline CDR1 is SGDLS and CDR2 YYNGEE. The V segment lost 4 bases and the J segment 0 bases; nucleotides outside the gene matches: 11. The CDR3 loop is CASSPFQGLASSYEQYF. DNA of the CDR3: TGTGCCAGCAGCCCGTTTCAGGGACTAGCCAGCTCCTACGAGCAGTACTTC.

The chain couples TRBV18 to TRBJ1-5; tentative D call: TRBD1 (5 bases). V was shortened by 3 bases and J by 1 base, with 13 bases between the two germline ends. Looked up from germline, CDR1 is KGHSH and CDR2 is LQKENI. The length of the CDR3 is 16 residues. The CDR3 sequence is CASSPQGGSSNQPQHF. Here the CDR3 DNA reads TGTGCCAGCTCACCTCAGGGAGGCTCGAGCAATCAGCCCCAGCATTTT.

CDR3 DNA: TGCAGCGTTGAATGGATAGACAGCTCCTACAATGAGCAGTTCTTC. Amino acids: CSVEWIDSSYNEQFF. The rearrangement uses TRBV29-1 and TRBJ2-1; TRBD1 is a possible D gene (5 bases). V gave up 2 bases and J gave up 0 bases, with 11 bases separating them. Germline lookup yields CDR1 SQVTM and CDR2 ANQGSEA. This CDR3 region has 15 residues.

The rearrangement uses TRBV10-3 and TRBJ1-5, with D hard to call. The CDR3 totals 15 residues. Deletions cut 0 bases from V and 4 bases from J, with 10 bases between. The germline V gene encodes CDR1 ENHRY and CDR2 SYGVKD. The CDR3 sequence is CAISESVGRNQPQHF. DNA of the CDR3: TGTGCCATCAGTGAGTCGGTGGGCCGGAATCAGCCCCAGCATTTT.

The rearrangement links TRBV4-1 to TRBJ1-4, with D perhaps TRBD1 (6 bases). The CDR3 has 15 residues. CDR1 and CDR2 (germline): MGHRA, YSYEKL. V lost 4 bases to trimming and J lost 3 bases, with 12 bases between them. CDR3 region: CASSLGGRPNEKLFF. In DNA form, the CDR3 reads TGCGCCAGCAGCCTAGGGGGGAGACCTAATGAAAAACTGTTTTTT.

The table lists this clone with a few counts. The chain has TRBV7-9 and TRBJ2-7; a weak D match, TRBD2 (5 bases). Trimming pared 4 bases from V and 0 bases from J, leaving 13 bases between. This CDR3 spans 15 amino acids. The germline CDR1 and CDR2 sequences are SEHNR and FQNEAQ (reference sequence). CDR3 in amino acids: CASSSHPGFSYEQYF. In DNA form, the CDR3 reads TGTGCCAGCAGCTCCCACCCGGGGTTCTCCTACGAGCAGTACTTC.

V usage is TRBV19 and J usage is TRBJ2-1; either TRBD1 or TRBD2 may fit D (5 bases each). The CDR3 totals 14 residues. Trimming shortened V by 6 bases and J by 3 bases, and 12 bases separated the two germline ends. CDR1 is LNHDA and CDR2 is SQIVND in the germline V gene (reference sequence). The CDR3 coding sequence is TGTGCCAGTAGGCGAGGGGCAGTCTACAATGAGCAGTTCTTC. Its protein product is CASRRGAVYNEQFF. The variable domain in full, with the rest retrieved from reference TRBV19 and TRBJ2-1, is DGGITQSPKYLFRKEGQNVTLSCEQNLNHDAMYWYRQDPGQGLRLIYYSQIVNDFQKGDIAEGYSVSREKKESFPLTVTSAQKNPTAFYLCASRRGAVYNEQFFGPGTRLTVL.

This chain joins TRBV4-2 and TRBJ1-2; D is unresolved. V lost 2 bases and J lost 0, with 7 bases in between. The CDR3 length is 14 residues. Germline V lookup: CDR1 LGHNA, CDR2 YNFKEQ. This CDR3 is CASSQSQANYGYTF. CDR3 bases: TGTGCCAGCAGCCAATCGCAGGCTAACTATGGCTACACCTTC.

V is TRBV6-4 and J is TRBJ1-1; D gene ambiguous. This CDR3 region has 16 residues. V gave up 0 bases and J gave up 1 base, with 12 bases separating them. Per the germline V gene, CDR1 is MRHNA and CDR2 is SNTAGT. The CDR3 DNA reads as TGTGCCAGCAGTGACTCGTATAGGGAGAGGAACACTGAAGCTTTCTTT. It translates to CASSDSYRERNTEAFF.

In this sample, this clone turned up a few times. The J gene is TRBJ2-7, the V gene TRBV25-1; TRBD1 aligns across 11 bases. Trimming cost V 1 base and J 3 bases; bases outside gene matches: 2. This CDR3 region has 15 residues. Germline V gene lookup returns CDR1 MGHDK and CDR2 SYGVNS. The chain's CDR3 is CASSEFGTGGYEQYF. In DNA, the CDR3 is TGTGCCAGCAGTGAATTCGGGACAGGGGGCTACGAGCAGTACTTC.

In its sample, this clone was seen once. This chain joins TRBV19 and TRBJ1-2, with a tentative D call TRBD1 (5 bases). Trimming pared 0 bases from V and 7 bases from J, leaving 24 bases between. CDR3 length equals 18 residues. Per the germline V gene, CDR1 is LNHDA and CDR2 is SQIVND (reference sequence). Here the CDR3 reads CASSIDHSQRGSSRGYTF. The CDR3 nucleotides are TGTGCCAGTAGTATAGATCATAGCCAGAGGGGATCATCCCGTGGCTACACCTTC.